This TCR beta chain originates from a study of human T cells and chemical hapten exposure. As to time point: healthy volunteer bleed at 2 weeks. The authors extracted total RNA from unfractionated whole blood. CDR3 length: 14 residues. Trimming at V came to 5 bases and at J to 11 bases, leaving 9 bases not matched to a gene. Germline CDR1 reads SGHVS; CDR2 reads FQNEAQ. TCRdb reprocessed the RACE reads via MiXCR and lists one record per CDR3 protein. The sample carries about 45,000 distinct CDR3 sequences, 4.4% recorded once. There are many counts of this clonotype. Specimen: whole blood. The receptor was isolated from a human donor in good health. Some clones in this sample may be carry-over from other donors' samples. This chain uses TRBV7-8 with TRBJ1-6; 7 bases line up with TRBD1. The CDR3: CASSPQGGYTPLHF. The CDR3 bases are TGTGCCAGCAGCCCCCAGGGGGGTTATACACCCCTCCACTTT.